This TCR beta chain was captured by sequencing in a study of T-cell reconstitution after alpha-beta-depleted transplantation in children. General study findings and limits: About two months after transplant, alpha-beta T cells reportedly came from several hundred expanded graft clones. In some patients, recipient T cells and intrathymic progenitors surviving conditioning explained high day-60 diversity. When one year had passed after transplant, most T-cell counts and diversity came from newly produced T cells.

Germline CDR1 and CDR2: KGHSH and LQKENI. V was pared by 5 bases and J by 3 bases, with 9 bases of the junction left unmatched. The CDR3 is made up of 15 amino acids. Construction of the TCRbeta library involved unique molecular identifiers. One entry per CDR3 protein, called by TCRdb with MiXCR from the PCR reads. The repertoire holds 250,000 to 400,000 distinct CDR3 sequences, with around 25% as singletons. Details on this clonotype: Its specificity is not known.

Sequences were derived from PBMCs, mostly from graft donor cells, sampled 180 days after TCRalphabeta/CD19-depleted stem cell transplant. The chain carries TRBV18 and TRBJ2-7; TRBD1 aligns across 8 bases. The sequence was collected from a male patient younger than 18 who had a stem cell transplant for acute lymphoblastic leukemia, so the T cells may come from the graft donor. DNA of the CDR3: TGTGCCAGCTCATCGGGTGGCACAGGGGGCTACGAGCAGTACTTC. Translated: CASSSGGTGGYEQYF.